Listed here are 24 T cell receptor beta chains from one sample, sequenced in a study of vaccination effects on CD4 cells after COVID-19. Their cognate antigens are unknown. Using immunoSEQ multiplex PCR, the repertoire was profiled, and TCRdb retains in-frame clones only, with some absent. The sample contains 20,000 to 25,000 clones, about 73% of which appear only once. Before sequencing took place, the ViraFEST assay used viral peptide pools to expand antigen-specific CD4+ T cells. The culture ran for around ten days before CD4+ T cells were isolated. The sample here was CD4+ T cells from PBMCs cultured with HCoV-229E spike peptides, taken before COVID-19 vaccination. These TCRs come from a human donor who received a COVID-19 vaccine.

The gene calls are TRBV6-5 and TRBJ1-2, with 7 nucleotides matching TRBD1. CDR3 length: 15 amino acids. J gave up 8 bases and V 7 bases, and 16 bases lay outside the gene matches. Looked up from germline, CDR1 is MNHEY and CDR2 is SVGAGI. The CDR3 nucleotides are TGTGCCAGCATAGCCGGGACAGCAAGGTTCAGGGGCTACACCTTC. It is translated as CASIAGTARFRGYTF.

This clone was seen once. This chain connects TRBV5-6 to TRBJ1-1; D remains unclear. The CDR3 is made up of 13 amino acids. Trimming took off 3 bases at V and 11 bases at J, with 17 bases between the two ends. Germline V gives CDR1 SGHDT, CDR2 YYEEEE. CDR3 nucleotides: TGTGCCAGCAGCTCCACCTCCACTTCTGGTGCTTTCTTT. Residues: CASSSTSTSGAFF.

The V call is TRBV7-6, the J call TRBJ2-1; 7 bases map to TRBD2. Germline CDR1 reads SGHVS; CDR2 reads FNYEAQ. V lost 2 bases to trimming and J lost 8 bases; unmatched junction nucleotides: 9. The CDR3 contains 15 residues. CDR3 protein: CASSLWAGEGDEQFF. As DNA, the CDR3 is TGTGCCAGCAGCTTATGGGCGGGAGAAGGGGATGAGCAGTTCTTC.

The genes are TRBV28 and TRBJ1-5; the D gene is possibly TRBD1 (6 bases). Germline CDR1 reads MDHEN; CDR2 reads SYDVKM. Trimming took off 8 bases at V and 5 bases at J, with 22 bases between the two ends. The CDR3 contains 16 residues. Here the CDR3 DNA reads TGTGCCAGCGGATCCTGGGGAGGGGGAGGGGATCAGCCCCAGCATTTT. Translating it yields CASGSWGGGGDQPQHF.

This clone came up a few times. The J gene is TRBJ2-7, the V gene TRBV10-1; TRBD1 is a possible D gene (5 bases). This CDR3 region has 14 residues. Germline V gene sequence: CDR1 WNHNN, CDR2 SYGVQD (reference sequence). V lost 3 bases, J lost 3 bases, and 12 bases lay in between. The CDR3: CASSDFGHFYEQYF. CDR3 coding DNA: TGCGCCAGCAGTGATTTTGGACACTTCTACGAGCAGTACTTC.

V and J are TRBV19 and TRBJ2-1; 8 nucleotides agree with TRBD2. The CDR3 runs 15 residues. Germline V gene lookup returns CDR1 LNHDA and CDR2 SQIVND (reference sequence). V lost 8 bases to trimming and J lost 10 bases; unmatched junction nucleotides: 16. The CDR3 spells CASQSGTSLSEEQFF. The CDR3 DNA sequence: TGTGCCAGTCAATCCGGGACTAGTCTGTCCGAAGAGCAGTTCTTC.

The chain combines TRBV6-5 with TRBJ2-7, with D possibly TRBD2 on 5 matching bases. V shed 7 bases and J shed 6 bases, with 13 bases lying between them. The germline CDR1 and CDR2 sequences are MNHEY and SVGAGI. This CDR3 region has 12 residues. The DNA of the CDR3 is TGTGCCAGCACGGAGACCCGGGGCGAGCAGTACTTC. Residues: CASTETRGEQYF.

The chain is built from TRBV3-1 (or the pseudogene TRBV3-2) and TRBJ1-6; no reliable D call. Trimming left V 4 bases short and J 0 bases short, with 7 bases between. The CDR3 is 15 residues long. Germline V gives CDR1 LGHDT, CDR2 YNNKEL (reference sequence). As DNA, the CDR3 is TGTGCCAGCAGCCCGGGGAGCTCCTATAATTCACCCCTCCACTTT. Its translation: CASSPGSSYNSPLHF.

There are a few counts of this clone. The chain is built from TRBV4-1 and TRBJ1-3; no clear D. Germline lookup yields CDR1 MGHRA and CDR2 YSYEKL. The CDR3 covers 15 residues. The V end lost 0 bases, the J end lost 0 bases, and 6 bases lay between the germline ends. In nucleotides, the CDR3 is TGCGCCAGCAGCCAAGACGGGGACTCTGGAAACACCATATATTTT. Its translation is CASSQDGDSGNTIYF.

The genes are TRBV30 and TRBJ2-5; 8 bases agree with TRBD1. With 7 bases clipped from V and 4 bases from J, the junction kept 11 bases outside the gene matches. This CDR3 region has 14 residues. The V gene's germline CDR1 is GTSNPN and CDR2 SVGIG (reference sequence). In DNA form, the CDR3 reads TGTGCCTTCCTGGACAGGGCCAAATTAGAGACCCAGTACTTC. Protein sequence: CAFLDRAKLETQYF. Combining the CDR3 with reference TRBV30 and TRBJ2-5 gives the whole variable domain SQTIHQWPATLVQPVGSPLSLECTVEGTSNPNLYWYRQAAGRGLQLLFYSVGIGQISSEVPQNLSASRPQDRQFILSSKKLLLSDSGFYLCAFLDRAKLETQYFGPGTRLLVL.

The CDR3 loop is CASSQGTGGYGYTF. CDR3 coding DNA: TGCGCCAGCAGCCAAGGGACAGGGGGTTATGGCTACACCTTC. The rearrangement links TRBV4-1 to TRBJ1-2; TRBD1 matches 10 bases. The CDR3 consists of 14 residues. Germline V gives CDR1 MGHRA, CDR2 YSYEKL. The J segment lost 5 bases and the V segment lost 1 base, leaving 1 base of the junction unmatched.

This clone was seen just once. The V gene is TRBV7-4, the J gene TRBJ2-7; 11 bases match TRBD2. CDR3 length: 14 residues. Germline V gene sequence: CDR1 SGHVT, CDR2 SQSDAQ. With 3 bases clipped from V and 3 bases from J, the junction kept 1 base outside the gene matches. CDR3 protein: CASSFTSGSYEQYF. CDR3 coding DNA: TGTGCCAGCAGCTTTACTAGCGGGAGCTACGAGCAGTACTTC.

The chain combines TRBV19 with TRBJ2-1, with 8 bases aligning to TRBD1. J was trimmed by 5 bases and V by 5 bases; bases with no gene match: 5. Germline loops: CDR1 LNHDA, CDR2 SQIVND (reference sequence). The CDR3 has 14 residues. This CDR3 is CASSLGQVNNEQFF. In DNA form, the CDR3 reads TGTGCCAGTAGTCTGGGACAGGTGAACAATGAGCAGTTCTTC.

The chain employs TRBV2 and TRBJ2-1; maybe TRBD2 (5 bases). The germline CDR1 and CDR2 sequences are SNHLY and FYNNEI. The CDR3 spans 18 residues. Trimming stripped 1 base from V and 9 bases from J, with 25 bases between. In DNA, the CDR3 is TGTGCCAGCAGTGAAGGCGAGGGCCTTTCGTCTAGTTCCCTTGAGCAGTTCTTC. Its protein product is CASSEGEGLSSSSLEQFF. Combining the CDR3 with reference TRBV2 and TRBJ2-1 gives the whole variable domain EPEVTQTPSHQVTQMGQEVILRCVPISNHLYFYWYRQILGQKVEFLVSFYNNEISEKSEIFDDQFSVERPDGSNFTLKIRSTKLEDSAMYFCASSEGEGLSSSSLEQFFGPGTRLTVL.

The CDR3 DNA reads as TGTGCCAGCAGCCGCCGACTAGCGGGGGGTGAGCAGTACTTC. Protein product: CASSRRLAGGEQYF. This chain joins TRBV7-9 and TRBJ2-7; 13 nucleotides agree with TRBD2. The germline CDR1 and CDR2 sequences are SEHNR and FQNEAQ (reference sequence). The CDR3 is made up of 14 amino acids. After removal of 5 bases from V and 7 bases from J, the junction contained 5 bases not matched to a gene.

The V and J genes are TRBV19 and TRBJ1-5; D possibly corresponds to TRBD1 (6 bases). Trimming left V 7 bases short and J 1 base short, with 17 bases between. The CDR3 is 16 residues long. CDR1 LNHDA and CDR2 SQIVND come from the germline V gene (reference sequence). Here the CDR3 reads CASTDSGVRSNQPQHF. The DNA for the CDR3 is TGTGCCAGTACCGACTCAGGGGTAAGGAGCAATCAGCCCCAGCATTTT.

The V gene is TRBV6-5, the J gene TRBJ1-2; unclear D gene. With 0 bases removed from V and 1 base from J, the gap between germline ends came to 6 bases. The CDR3 is 14 amino acids. Germline values: CDR1 MNHEY, CDR2 SVGAGI. This CDR3 is CASSYSLSNYGYTF. The CDR3 bases are TGTGCCAGCAGTTACTCGCTGAGTAACTATGGCTACACCTTC.

The J gene is TRBJ1-4, the V gene TRBV18, with 7 bases identical to TRBD1. V trimming: 3 bases; J trimming: 5 bases; junction bases outside the gene matches: 3. CDR3 length: 14 amino acids. Germline V gene data show CDR1 as KGHSH and CDR2 as LQKENI. CDR3 in amino acids: CASSPGTENEKLFF. CDR3 DNA: TGTGCCAGCTCACCCGGGACAGAAAATGAAAAACTGTTTTTT.

The J gene is TRBJ2-7, the V gene TRBV18, with D possibly being TRBD1 (6 bases). V lost 3 bases to trimming and J lost 0 bases, with 6 bases between them. The CDR3 contains 13 residues. Per the germline V gene, CDR1 is KGHSH and CDR2 is LQKENI. The CDR3 reads CASSPDSSYEQYF. The CDR3 nucleotides are TGTGCCAGCTCACCGGACAGCTCCTACGAGCAGTACTTC.

V usage is TRBV18 and J usage is TRBJ2-3; D is uncertain. The germline V and J ends were trimmed by 3 bases and 3 bases, with 10 bases remaining between them. From germline, CDR1 is KGHSH and CDR2 LQKENI. CDR3 length: 14 residues. CDR3 coding DNA: TGTGCCAGCTCACCCCCCGGCGTGACAGATACGCAGTATTTT. Translating it yields CASSPPGVTDTQYF. The whole variable domain, filled in from reference TRBV18 and TRBJ2-3, reads NAGVMQNPRHLVRRRGQEARLRCSPMKGHSHVYWYRQLPEEGLKFMVYLQKENIIDESGMPKERFSAEFPKEGPSILRIQQVVRGDSAAYFCASSPPGVTDTQYFGPGTRLTVL.

This chain joins TRBV6-1 and TRBJ2-3, with 8 positions matching TRBD2. Per germline, CDR1 MNHNS and CDR2 SASEGT. This CDR3 is 17 amino acids long. With 0 bases clipped from V and 4 bases from J, the junction kept 9 bases outside the gene matches. CDR3 sequence (DNA): TGTGCCAGCAGTGAAGCGCGTGCGGGAGGTGTGCCAGATACGCAGTATTTT. It is translated as CASSEARAGGVPDTQYF.

V and J are TRBV18 and TRBJ1-5, with a tentative D call TRBD1 (5 bases). The germline gives CDR1 KGHSH, CDR2 LQKENI. The CDR3 length is 15 residues. Trimming stripped 3 bases from V and 4 bases from J, with 13 bases between. CDR3 in DNA: TGTGCCAGCTCACCCGACAGCATCATGAATCAGCCCCAGCATTTT. Its protein is CASSPDSIMNQPQHF.

This chain joins TRBV15 and TRBJ1-6; D call uncertain. V lost 0 bases to trimming and J lost 7 bases, with 25 bases between them. The CDR3 sequence is 20 residues long. CDR1 is LNHNV, CDR2 YYDKDF, per germline (reference sequence). CDR3 coding DNA: TGTGCCACCAGCAGAGATCGTGAGTGGGGTGACCTGGCCAAAAATTCACCCCTCCACTTT. The encoded protein is CATSRDREWGDLAKNSPLHF.

This sequence joins TRBV29-1 and TRBJ2-5; TRBD2 matches at 8 bases. V was clipped by 4 bases and J by 1 base; unmatched bases: 2. The CDR3 contains 13 residues. CDR1 is SQVTM, CDR2 ANQGSEA, per germline. CDR3 in amino acids: CSVAGGGQETQYF. The CDR3 nucleotides are TGCAGCGTTGCGGGAGGGGGCCAAGAGACCCAGTACTTC.